The 31 T cell receptor beta chains presented below share a single source sample, sequenced in a study of OX40 agonist ivuxolimab in advanced cancers. Sequencing used immunoSEQ multiplex PCR; TCRdb keeps in-frame clones, though not all of them. The sample lists about 24,000 clones, more than 80% seen once, with roughly 15% in the top ten. The sample consisted of CD4+ or CD8+ T cells sorted from blood, taken in a trial of the OX40 agonist ivuxolimab. The receptor set was obtained from an adult with an advanced solid tumor such as melanoma, head and neck, liver or kidney cancer.

This chain uses TRBV18 with TRBJ2-6; perhaps TRBD1 as D (5 bases). The CDR3 is made up of 19 amino acids. V was cut by 1 base and J by 0 bases, with 16 bases left in between. Germline CDR1 reads KGHSH; CDR2 reads LQKENI. The DNA for the CDR3 is TGTGCCAGCTCACCACTACCGACAGCCCGGCGCTCTGGGGCCAACGTCCTGACTTTC. This encodes CASSPLPTARRSGANVLTF.

The chain combines TRBV19 with TRBJ2-3; TRBD2 matches at 8 bases. Germline V CDR1 and CDR2: LNHDA, SQIVND (reference sequence). After removal of 5 bases from V and 3 bases from J, the junction contained 4 bases not matched to a gene. CDR3 length equals 14 residues. Here the CDR3 reads CASSSGGGTDTQYF. Written as DNA, the CDR3 is TGTGCCAGTAGTTCCGGGGGGGGGACAGATACGCAGTATTTT.

DNA for the CDR3: TGTGCCAGCAGCTTCTTGGACAGACTAAACTTCTACGAGCAGTACTTC. It codes for CASSFLDRLNFYEQYF. This chain uses TRBV5-8 with TRBJ2-7; the D gene is possibly TRBD1 (6 bases). V was clipped by 2 bases and J by 3 bases, with 18 bases between them. The CDR3 length is 16 residues. From germline, CDR1 is SGHTS and CDR2 YDEGEE.

The rearrangement links TRBV7-3 to TRBJ2-2, with D uncertain. This CDR3 region has 14 residues. CDR1 and CDR2 from the germline V gene are SGHTA and FQGTGA. Trimming shortened V by 1 base and J by 6 bases, and 9 bases separated the two germline ends. CDR3 DNA: TGTGCCAGCAGCTTAATGCTTGGACCCGGGGAGCTGTTTTTT. This translates into CASSLMLGPGELFF. Looking up the rest from reference TRBV7-3 and TRBJ2-2 gives the full variable domain: GAGVSQTPSNKVTEKGKYVELRCDPISGHTALYWYRQSLGQGPEFLIYFQGTGAADDSGLPNDRFFAVRPEGSVSTLKIQRTERGDSAVYLCASSLMLGPGELFFGEGSRLTVL.

The V and J genes are TRBV19 and TRBJ2-3; D might be TRBD1 or TRBD2, each matching 6 bases. V was shortened by 5 bases and J by 4 bases, with 16 bases between the two germline ends. The length of the CDR3 is 15 residues. Germline V gene lookup returns CDR1 LNHDA and CDR2 SQIVND (reference sequence). In DNA form, the CDR3 reads TGTGCCAGTAGTGCCTCCTTAGGGGGGCCAGATACGCAGTATTTT. This codes for CASSASLGGPDTQYF.

The chain combines TRBV19 with TRBJ2-1; 8 nucleotides line up with TRBD1. The ends lost 4 bases at V and 8 bases at J; junction bases unmatched: 16. Per the germline V gene, CDR1 is LNHDA and CDR2 is SQIVND (reference sequence). The CDR3 loop spans 17 amino acids. The CDR3 here is CASSTPDRDRFGDEQFF. DNA for the CDR3: TGTGCCAGTAGTACTCCCGACCGGGACAGGTTCGGGGATGAGCAGTTCTTC.

The sample holds a few counts of this clone. This sequence joins TRBV7-3 and TRBJ2-2; 7 positions match TRBD2. CDR1 and CDR2 (germline): SGHTA, FQGTGA. This CDR3 is 14 amino acids long. After removal of 5 bases from V and 5 bases from J, the junction contained 5 bases not matched to a gene. The CDR3 reads CASSPGTTTGELFF. CDR3 sequence (DNA): TGTGCCAGCAGCCCTGGGACTACGACCGGGGAGCTGTTTTTT.

The genes are TRBV6-6 and TRBJ2-3; D is unresolved. The CDR3 consists of 12 residues. V shed 6 bases and J shed 7 bases, with 11 bases lying between them. The germline CDR1 and CDR2 sequences are MNHNY and SVGAGI (reference sequence). CDR3 sequence: CASSPTGYTQYF. CDR3 in DNA: TGTGCCAGCAGCCCTACGGGTTATACGCAGTATTTT.

The V call is TRBV27, the J call TRBJ1-1, with no clear D. Trimming removed 6 bases from V and 4 bases from J, with 9 bases in between. The CDR3 extends over 12 amino acids. In germline, CDR1 is MNHEY, CDR2 SMNVEV (reference sequence). DNA of the CDR3: TGTGCCAGCAGCCAGTATGGCACTGAAGCTTTCTTT. It specifies CASSQYGTEAFF.

On this clone itself: Other nucleotide sequences from this sample produce the same CDR3. The CDR3 is CASSLGRAYEQYF. Here the CDR3 DNA reads TGCGCCAGCAGCCTCGGGCGGGCCTACGAGCAGTACTTC. The chain has TRBV5-1 and TRBJ2-7, with D perhaps TRBD2 (5 bases). V dropped 4 bases and J dropped 2 bases, with 10 bases sitting between them. The V gene's germline CDR1 is SGHRS and CDR2 YFSETQ. This CDR3 contains 13 residues.

The chain joins TRBV18 to TRBJ1-3; D unresolved. Germline CDR1 and CDR2: KGHSH and LQKENI. Trimming cost V 3 bases and J 4 bases, with 10 bases left between them. The CDR3 totals 14 residues. The CDR3 DNA reads TGTGCCAGCTCACCGGGTTTCGCCGGAAACACCATATATTTT. Protein product: CASSPGFAGNTIYF.

The chain is built from TRBV21-1 and TRBJ1-5. TRBV21-1 is assigned pseudogene status. This CDR3 is built from 14 residues. CDR3 residues: CATPGSYSNQPQHF. The CDR3 DNA reads TGTGCTACGCCCGGGAGTTATAGCAATCAGCCCCAGCATTTT.

This clone was found a few times. The chain carries TRBV10-3 and TRBJ2-5; D uncertain. The CDR3 is 14 amino acids. CDR1 and CDR2 (germline): ENHRY, SYGVKD. Trimming cost V 3 bases and J 4 bases, with 12 bases left between them. CDR3: CAISDSKGGETQYF. As DNA, the CDR3 is TGTGCCATCAGTGATTCCAAGGGTGGAGAGACCCAGTACTTC.

The V call is TRBV7-2, the J call TRBJ1-5; 8 positions match TRBD1. Germline trimming cut 5 bases from V and 7 bases from J; bases unmatched to any gene: 7. CDR3 length equals 14 residues. CDR1 is SGHTA and CDR2 is FQGNSA in the germline V gene. This CDR3 reads CASSLTQGGQPQHF. The CDR3 bases are TGTGCCAGCAGCCTGACACAGGGGGGCCAGCCCCAGCATTTT.

The chain combines TRBV5-1 with TRBJ2-1; D is possibly TRBD1 (7 bases). This CDR3 is built from 17 residues. V lost 1 base and J 4 bases, leaving 18 bases between the germline ends. Per germline, CDR1 SGHRS and CDR2 YFSETQ. CDR3 DNA: TGCGCCAGCAGCTTGCATGCAGGGGAGGACAGGTACAATGAGCAGTTCTTC. Translating gives CASSLHAGEDRYNEQFF.

The V gene is TRBV2, the J gene TRBJ1-3; a possible D gene is TRBD1 (6 bases). CDR1 is SNHLY and CDR2 is FYNNEI in the germline V gene. The germline V and J ends were trimmed by 7 bases and 6 bases, with 13 bases remaining between them. The CDR3 length is 13 residues. The CDR3 DNA reads as TGTGCCAGCAAGCCCGGGGGCAAAAACACCATATATTTT. As protein: CASKPGGKNTIYF.

The rearrangement links TRBV2 to TRBJ2-5; possibly TRBD1 for D (5 bases). In germline, CDR1 is SNHLY, CDR2 FYNNEI. Trimming pared 7 bases from V and 1 base from J, leaving 10 bases between. This CDR3 comprises 13 residues. CDR3 coding DNA: TGTGCCAGCAATCCAGGGATCCAAGAGACCCAGTACTTC. As protein: CASNPGIQETQYF.

V usage is TRBV29-1 and J usage is TRBJ2-7; TRBD1 matches at 7 bases. Germline V gene lookup returns CDR1 SQVTM and CDR2 ANQGSEA. Losses at the gene ends were 6 bases for V and 0 bases for J; bases not matched to a gene: 14. This CDR3 is built from 16 residues. In DNA, the CDR3 is TGCAGCGTCAACAGATATTACAGGGACAGCTCCTACGAGCAGTACTTC. Protein product: CSVNRYYRDSSYEQYF.

V usage is TRBV4-1 and J usage is TRBJ2-2; 9 bases fit TRBD1. V was clipped by 1 base and J by 2 bases; unmatched bases: 5. Germline loops: CDR1 MGHRA, CDR2 YSYEKL. This CDR3 has 17 residues. CDR3 residues: CASSQVGTGRNTGELFF. Here the CDR3 DNA reads TGCGCCAGCAGCCAAGTAGGGACAGGGCGAAACACCGGGGAGCTGTTTTTT.

The V call is TRBV30, the J call TRBJ1-1; 7 nucleotides agree with TRBD1. Germline CDR1 GTSNPN, CDR2 SVGIG (reference sequence). The CDR3 has 16 residues. Trimming took 2 bases from V and 1 from J; bases not matched to a gene: 10. CDR3 DNA sequence: TGTGCCTGGAGTCGACAGGGCGTCTTAAGGAACACTGAAGCTTTCTTT. Translation gives CAWSRQGVLRNTEAFF.

The chain employs TRBV5-6 and TRBJ2-2; D not certain. The CDR3 totals 15 residues. The V gene lost 1 base and the J gene lost 7 bases, with 14 bases spanning the gap. Per germline, CDR1 SGHDT and CDR2 YYEEEE. The CDR3 sequence: CASSLIGYRSGELFF. The CDR3 region has the DNA TGTGCCAGCAGCTTGATCGGTTATAGAAGCGGGGAGCTGTTTTTT.

The chain uses TRBV7-8 and TRBJ2-5; TRBD2 is a possible D gene (6 bases). From germline, CDR1 is SGHVS and CDR2 FQNEAQ. This CDR3 has 13 amino acids. CDR3 sequence reads: CASGRPPNNTQYF. The CDR3 bases are TGTGCTAGCGGCCGACCGCCCAATAATACCCAGTACTTC.

Of note for this clone: Additional DNA sequences in this sample encode the identical CDR3. This chain links TRBV7-8 with TRBJ1-3; no reliable D call. The ends were cut back, 3 bases at V and 2 bases at J, with 8 bases in the middle. The CDR3 loop spans 14 amino acids. Germline values: CDR1 SGHVS, CDR2 FQNEAQ. This CDR3 is CASSFGEAGNTIYF. Here the CDR3 DNA reads TGTGCCAGCAGCTTCGGAGAAGCTGGAAACACCATATATTTT.

This clone was counted once. CDR3 nucleotide sequence: TGCGCCAGCAGCTCGGTGGACGGAGCCTACGAGCAGTACTTC. Its translation: CASSSVDGAYEQYF. The chain carries TRBV5-1 and TRBJ2-7, with no clear D. Germline values: CDR1 SGHRS, CDR2 YFSETQ. The CDR3 is 14 amino acids. Trimming took off 3 bases at V and 2 bases at J, with 12 bases between the two ends. Variable domain in full (rest from reference TRBV5-1 and TRBJ2-7): KAGVTQTPRYLIKTRGQQVTLSCSPISGHRSVSWYQQTPGQGLQFLFEYFSETQRNKGNFPGRFSGRQFSNSRSEMNVSTLELGDSALYLCASSSVDGAYEQYFGPGTRLTVT.

The V gene is TRBV6-6, the J gene TRBJ2-2; 7 bases map to TRBD1. The germline CDR1 and CDR2 sequences are MNHNY and SVGAGI (reference sequence). The CDR3 has 13 residues. The trim removed 5 bases at V and 6 bases at J, leaving 3 bases unmatched. CDR3 coding DNA: TGTGCCAGCAGTACAGGGGTCTCCGGGGAGCTGTTTTTT. As protein: CASSTGVSGELFF.

In its sample, this clone was seen a few times. Germline is not matched at one junction end, which may reflect a read error. The chain employs TRBV5-7 and TRBJ1-2; no clear D gene. TRBV5-7 is identified as an open reading frame with a role that is uncertain. This CDR3 contains 9 residues. CDR3 DNA sequence: TGTGCCAGATGGGCAGGCTTCCCTTTC. Translating it yields CARWAGFPF.

The CDR3 reads CAISEQGNYNEQFF. The CDR3 DNA follows: TGTGCCATCAGTGAGCAGGGCAACTACAATGAGCAGTTCTTC. The rearrangement joins TRBV10-3 to TRBJ2-1; D is possibly TRBD1 (5 bases). Trimming cost V 2 bases and J 3 bases, with 8 bases left between them. Germline V gene sequence: CDR1 ENHRY, CDR2 SYGVKD. The CDR3 extends over 14 amino acids.

The chain employs TRBV2 and TRBJ2-5; no reliable D call. The CDR3 sequence is 11 residues long. Germline CDR1 SNHLY, CDR2 FYNNEI. Between the trimmed V and J ends, which lost 6 bases and 5 bases, there was a span of 7 bases. The CDR3 protein is CASSGQETQYF. The CDR3 region has the DNA TGTGCCAGCAGCGGGCAGGAGACCCAGTACTTC.

This rearrangement joins TRBV5-1 to TRBJ1-6; D is unclear. The ends were cut back, 4 bases at V and 5 bases at J, with 16 bases in the middle. CDR1 is SGHRS, CDR2 YFSETQ, per germline. CDR3 length equals 16 residues. The CDR3 sequence: CASSPFLDGNNSPLHF. The CDR3 nucleotides read TGCGCCAGCAGCCCCTTCTTAGACGGAAATAATTCACCCCTCCACTTT.

V usage is TRBV11-1 and J usage is TRBJ2-7, with a tentative D call TRBD1 (6 bases). Germline CDR1 SGHAT, CDR2 FQDESV (reference sequence). This CDR3 has 16 residues. The V and J ends lost 4 bases and 0 bases respectively, with 16 bases between them. In nucleotides, the CDR3 is TGTGCCAGCAGCTCGGACAGATATCGTAGCTCCTACGAGCAGTACTTC. It yields the protein CASSSDRYRSSYEQYF.

J is TRBJ2-2 and V is TRBV7-6; the match to TRBD2 covers 13 bases. V gave up 5 bases and J gave up 6 bases; unmatched junction bases: 6. The germline V gene has CDR1 SGHVS and CDR2 FNYEAQ. This CDR3 spans 16 amino acids. DNA of the CDR3: TGTGCCAGCAGCAGAGGGACTAGCGGGGCCTCCGGGGAGCTGTTTTTT. This translates into CASSRGTSGASGELFF.